The 13 T cell receptor beta chains given below trace back to one sample, sequenced in a study of blood T cell repertoires in COVID-19. Sequencing was performed with immunoSEQ multiplex PCR; in TCRdb, only in-frame clones are kept and a portion is missing. The sample shows some 400,000 clones, 85% to 90% of them seen only once. The specimen sequenced was peripheral blood. Receptors were obtained from a human donor in a cohort sampled during active COVID-19.

The genes are TRBV9 and TRBJ2-5, with D tentatively TRBD1 (5 bases). Germline V CDR1 and CDR2: SGDLS, YYNGEE. Trimming stripped 0 bases from V and 5 bases from J, with 14 bases between. This CDR3 spans 15 amino acids. The CDR3 here is CASSVGQDKWETQYF. The CDR3 bases are TGTGCCAGCAGCGTAGGTCAGGACAAATGGGAGACCCAGTACTTC.

A remark on this clone: The same CDR3 is also encoded by other DNA sequences in this sample. The genes are TRBV7-2 and TRBJ2-2; D is uncertain. The V and J ends lost 1 base and 1 base respectively, with 4 bases between them. CDR1 and CDR2 from the germline V gene are SGHTA and FQGNSA. The CDR3 is made up of 14 amino acids. In nucleotides, the CDR3 is TGTGCCAGCAGCTTAGTTAGGAACACCGGGGAGCTGTTTTTT. This gives the protein CASSLVRNTGELFF.

The chain carries TRBV7-9 and TRBJ1-2; D may be TRBD1 (6 bases). Germline CDR1 is SEHNR and CDR2 is FQNEAQ (reference sequence). V was pared by 5 bases and J by 4 bases, with 20 bases between. This CDR3 contains 16 residues. The CDR3 DNA reads as TGTGCCAGCAGCAAGCGGGACATTTTCGGTTTCTATGGCTACACCTTC. Amino acids: CASSKRDIFGFYGYTF.

J is TRBJ1-5 and V is TRBV19; 8 bases align to TRBD1. The germline V gene encodes CDR1 LNHDA and CDR2 SQIVND (reference sequence). The CDR3 covers 16 residues. The V and J ends lost 7 bases and 7 bases, in that order; junction bases with no gene match: 15. The CDR3 spells CASTSPQGAGAQPQHF. CDR3 coding DNA: TGTGCCAGTACTTCGCCCCAGGGGGCAGGGGCACAGCCCCAGCATTTT.

In nucleotides, the CDR3 is TGTGCCAGCGCTCTGGGGCAGGGGGCACAAGAGACCCAGTACTTC. Its protein product is CASALGQGAQETQYF. The V and J genes are TRBV5-4 and TRBJ2-5; 8 positions agree with TRBD1. V dropped 7 bases and J dropped 2; count of bases not matched to a gene: 10. This CDR3 contains 15 residues. Germline-derived CDR1 and CDR2 are SGHNT and YYREEE (reference sequence).

V gene TRBV28 combines with J gene TRBJ1-5; TRBD1 matches at 7 bases. Trimming cost V 5 bases and J 5 bases; bases outside gene matches: 12. The CDR3 is made up of 16 amino acids. The germline CDR1 and CDR2 sequences are MDHEN and SYDVKM. The CDR3 DNA is TGTGCCAGCAGTACCACGACAGGGTTTTTCGATCAGCCCCAGCATTTT. Translating gives CASSTTTGFFDQPQHF.

The CDR3 region has the DNA TGTGCCAGCAGCTTAGGGACTCTAGCGGATGGGTACAATGAGCAGTTCTTC. Protein product: CASSLGTLADGYNEQFF. V and J are TRBV11-2 and TRBJ2-1, with TRBD2 matching 7 bases. The CDR3 covers 17 residues. Germline V gene lookup returns CDR1 SGHAT and CDR2 FQNNGV. The trim removed 1 base at V and 4 bases at J, leaving 10 bases unmatched.

The CDR3: CASSHATSGSQNEQFF. The CDR3 DNA sequence: TGTGCCAGCAGCCACGCGACTAGCGGGAGCCAAAATGAGCAGTTCTTC. The chain carries TRBV2 and TRBJ2-1, with TRBD2 identical over 12 bases. V dropped 6 bases and J dropped 7; count of bases not matched to a gene: 10. CDR3 length equals 16 residues. CDR1 SNHLY and CDR2 FYNNEI come from the germline V gene.

The rearrangement uses TRBV6-5 and TRBJ1-1; 7 nucleotides agree with TRBD1. V dropped 7 bases and J dropped 9; count of bases not matched to a gene: 17. Germline V lookup: CDR1 MNHEY, CDR2 SVGAGI. CDR3 length: 15 residues. The CDR3 DNA sequence: TGTGCCAGCACCCTCGACAGGGAAGGGTTCAGGAAAGCTTTCTTT. It is translated as CASTLDREGFRKAFF.

This clone came up a few times. This chain connects TRBV6-5 to TRBJ2-1; 10 positions agree with TRBD2. V was clipped by 7 bases and J by 8 bases; unmatched bases: 5. CDR3 length: 13 residues. Germline CDR1 reads MNHEY; CDR2 reads SVGAGI. CDR3 in amino acids: CASKPAGGDEQFF. CDR3 bases: TGTGCCAGCAAGCCAGCGGGGGGGGATGAGCAGTTCTTC.

The CDR3 reads CSASSGPISGANVLTF. The CDR3 region has the DNA TGCAGTGCTAGTAGCGGACCTATCTCTGGGGCCAACGTCCTGACTTTC. V usage is TRBV20-1 and J usage is TRBJ2-6; maybe TRBD2 (6 bases). The CDR3 sequence is 16 residues long. The V gene's germline CDR1 is DFQATT and CDR2 SNEGSKA (reference sequence). V was shortened by 3 bases and J by 0 bases, with 12 bases between the two germline ends.

The genes are TRBV9 and TRBJ2-4; maybe TRBD2 (6 bases). Trimming took 4 bases from V and 1 from J, leaving 24 bases between them. Germline V gives CDR1 SGDLS, CDR2 YYNGEE. This CDR3 spans 19 amino acids. This CDR3 is CASSPEGSARWTAKNIQYF. For the CDR3, the DNA is TGTGCCAGCAGCCCGGAGGGGAGTGCCCGGTGGACTGCCAAAAACATTCAGTACTTC. The full variable domain, its missing parts supplied by reference TRBV9 and TRBJ2-4, is DSGVTQTPKHLITATGQRVTLRCSPRSGDLSVYWYQQSLDQGLQFLIQYYNGEERAKGNILERFSAQQFPDLHSELNLSSLELGDSALYFCASSPEGSARWTAKNIQYFGAGTRLSVL.

The chain links TRBV6-5 to TRBJ1-3, with D perhaps TRBD1 (5 bases). Trimming cost V 5 bases and J 0 bases, with 11 bases left between them. Germline V gene sequence: CDR1 MNHEY, CDR2 SVGAGI. This CDR3 is built from 15 residues. CDR3 residues: CASSRERGSGNTIYF. CDR3 in DNA: TGTGCCAGCAGTCGGGAGAGGGGCTCTGGAAACACCATATATTTT.